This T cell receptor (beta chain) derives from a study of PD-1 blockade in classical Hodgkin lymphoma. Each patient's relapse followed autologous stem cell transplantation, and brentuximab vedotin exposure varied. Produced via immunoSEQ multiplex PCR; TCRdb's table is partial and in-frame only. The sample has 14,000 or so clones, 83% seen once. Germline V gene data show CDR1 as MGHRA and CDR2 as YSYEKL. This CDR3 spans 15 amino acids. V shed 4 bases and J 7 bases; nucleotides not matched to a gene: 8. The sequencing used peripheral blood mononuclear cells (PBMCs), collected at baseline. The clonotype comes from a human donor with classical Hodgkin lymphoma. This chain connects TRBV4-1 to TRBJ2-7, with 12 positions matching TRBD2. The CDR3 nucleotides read TGCGCCAGCAGCCGGGCACTAGCGGGGGGCTGGGAGCAGTACTTC. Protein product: CASSRALAGGWEQYF.